The clone carrying this TCR beta chain has only a few counts. Its antigen is not known. The sample originates from a study of early T cells in non-severe SARS-CoV-2 infection. The overall study: It was bulk RNA from unsorted whole blood that was sequenced, and the chains were unpaired. Broader study findings: Private and CD4 specificities were missed by VDJdb matching, skewed to anti-spike CD8.

With V trimmed by 5 bases and J by 0 bases, 1 base remained unmatched. CDR1 and CDR2 from the germline V gene are SEHNR and FQNEAQ (reference sequence). The CDR3 has 15 residues. Researchers attached unique molecular identifiers to individual cDNA molecules. One entry per CDR3 protein, called by TCRdb with MiXCR from the 5' RACE reads. Here the sample spans 45,000 to 70,000 distinct CDR3 sequences, roughly 7.1% being singletons. This chain connects TRBV7-9 to TRBJ2-5; 12 bases map to TRBD2. The clonotype comes from an adult who was a healthcare worker with PCR-confirmed SARS-CoV-2 infection or an uninfected control (not recorded which). Sequenced here: whole blood, sampled at baseline. The CDR3 region has the DNA TGTGCCAGCAGCCGGACTAGCGGGAACCAAGAGACCCAGTACTTC. As protein: CASSRTSGNQETQYF.